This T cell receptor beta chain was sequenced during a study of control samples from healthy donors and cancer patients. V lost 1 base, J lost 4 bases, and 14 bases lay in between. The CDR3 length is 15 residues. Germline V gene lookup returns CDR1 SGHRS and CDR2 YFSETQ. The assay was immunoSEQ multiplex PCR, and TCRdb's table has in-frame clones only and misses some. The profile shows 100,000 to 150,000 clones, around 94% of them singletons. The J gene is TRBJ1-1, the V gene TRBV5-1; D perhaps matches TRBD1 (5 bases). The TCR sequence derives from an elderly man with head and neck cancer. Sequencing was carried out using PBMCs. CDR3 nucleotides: TGCGCCAGCAGCTTGTTAGGGACTGAAGGCACTGAAGCTTTCTTT. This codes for CASSLLGTEGTEAFF.